This entry lists 21 T cell receptor beta chains sequenced from one sample in a study of control samples from healthy donors and cancer patients. Generated by immunoSEQ multiplex PCR, the TCRdb table keeps only in-frame clones and is missing some. The data contain about 46,000 clones, roughly 90% of them singletons. Specimen: PBMCs. Receptors originate from a man aged 45-65 years with head and neck cancer.

The rearrangement joins TRBV12-3 or TRBV12-4 to TRBJ2-7, with D tentatively TRBD2 (5 bases). The CDR3 sequence is 13 residues long. V lost 10 bases and J 3 bases, leaving 16 bases between the germline ends. CDR3 in DNA: TGTGCCACCCGAGGGCCGAGAGACTACGAGCAGTACTTC. It is translated as CATRGPRDYEQYF.

The rearrangement uses TRBV6-6 and TRBJ1-6; 8 positions match TRBD1. The CDR3 is made up of 16 amino acids. The V and J ends lost 4 bases and 5 bases, in that order; junction bases with no gene match: 7. Germline CDR1 and CDR2: MNHNY and SVGAGI (reference sequence). The CDR3 DNA is TGTGCCAGCAGTTGGGACAGGCTAAAGGATAATTCACCCCTCCACTTT. It codes for CASSWDRLKDNSPLHF.

This sequence joins TRBV7-6 and TRBJ2-2, with unresolved D. The CDR3 runs to 16 residues. Germline V lookup: CDR1 SGHVS, CDR2 FNYEAQ. Trimming stripped 2 bases from V and 0 bases from J, with 10 bases between. The CDR3 DNA is TGTGCCAGCAGCTTATATCTGGCAGCGAACACCGGGGAGCTGTTTTTT. It codes for CASSLYLAANTGELFF.

CDR3: CAISEGLAGVNEQYF. The CDR3 region has the DNA TGTGCCATCAGCGAAGGACTAGCGGGAGTAAACGAGCAGTACTTC. The chain employs TRBV10-3 and TRBJ2-7; 13 bases match TRBD2. V lost 6 bases and J lost 5; bases outside the gene matches: 7. The CDR3 consists of 15 residues. From germline, CDR1 is ENHRY and CDR2 SYGVKD.

The chain combines TRBV10-3 with TRBJ2-3; a weak D match, TRBD2 (6 bases). CDR3 length equals 13 residues. Germline assignment: CDR1 ENHRY and CDR2 SYGVKD. V lost 9 bases, J lost 4 bases, and 14 bases lay in between. The CDR3, as DNA: TGTGCCATGGGTGGTAGCGGCGCAGATACGCAGTATTTT. It is translated as CAMGGSGADTQYF.

The rearrangement links TRBV10-1 to TRBJ2-1; TRBD1 aligns across 11 bases. J gave up 6 bases and V 0 bases, and 4 bases lay outside the gene matches. Per the germline V gene, CDR1 is WNHNN and CDR2 is SYGVQD (reference sequence). The CDR3 totals 16 residues. The CDR3 nucleotides are TGCGCCAGCAGTGAGTCGTCCGGGACAGGGGGCAATGAGCAGTTCTTC. It yields the protein CASSESSGTGGNEQFF.

The rearrangement uses TRBV19 and TRBJ1-1; TRBD1 agrees at 7 bases. V gave up 4 bases and J gave up 11 bases; unmatched junction bases: 13. The CDR3 length is 14 residues. Germline loops: CDR1 LNHDA, CDR2 SQIVND (reference sequence). The CDR3 coding sequence is TGTGCCAGTAGTACGCAACGGGACAGAAGGGAGGCTTTCTTT. Protein product: CASSTQRDRREAFF.

The chain uses TRBV3-1 (or the pseudogene TRBV3-2) and TRBJ2-7, with 8 bases aligning to TRBD1. The CDR3 has 15 residues. The J segment lost 5 bases and the V segment lost 4 bases, leaving 10 bases of the junction unmatched. Per germline, CDR1 LGHDT and CDR2 YNNKEL (reference sequence). The DNA of the CDR3 is TGTGCCAGCAGCCGAGGGCGGACAGGGTTGAACGAGCAGTACTTC. This sequence encodes CASSRGRTGLNEQYF.

The chain is built from TRBV9 and TRBJ2-7, with TRBD2 as a possible D gene (5 bases). Trimming removed 4 bases from V and 5 bases from J, with 13 bases in between. The CDR3 contains 13 residues. Germline V gives CDR1 SGDLS, CDR2 YYNGEE. CDR3 in DNA: TGTGCCAGCAGCACCCACATCGGGGACGAGCAGTACTTC. The encoded protein is CASSTHIGDEQYF.

This clone was observed once. The rearrangement uses TRBV6-5 and TRBJ2-5; 12 bases map to TRBD2. The trim removed 7 bases at V and 5 bases at J, leaving 8 bases unmatched. Germline CDR1 MNHEY, CDR2 SVGAGI. The CDR3 contains 15 residues. CDR3 protein: CASKTSGSARETQYF. The CDR3 nucleotides are TGTGCCAGCAAGACTAGCGGGAGTGCGAGGGAGACCCAGTACTTC.

The chain recombines TRBV5-8 with TRBJ1-4, with D possibly being TRBD1 (5 bases). In germline, CDR1 is SGHTS, CDR2 YDEGEE. Trimming cost V 3 bases and J 4 bases, with 22 bases left between them. The CDR3 sequence is 18 residues long. The CDR3 bases are TGTGCCAGCAGCTCCCACCGGGGGAGGGCGAGGTATAATGAAAAACTGTTTTTT. Residues: CASSSHRGRARYNEKLFF.

The rearrangement joins TRBV5-1 to TRBJ2-1, with D possibly being TRBD2 (6 bases). V was trimmed by 0 bases and J by 4 bases, leaving 14 bases between them. Germline CDR1 reads SGHRS; CDR2 reads YFSETQ. The CDR3 consists of 16 residues. In nucleotides, the CDR3 is TGCGCCAGCAGCTTGGCACCCGGGAGAAATTACAATGAGCAGTTCTTC. Its translation: CASSLAPGRNYNEQFF.

The V and J genes are TRBV12-3 or TRBV12-4 and TRBJ2-7; D gene ambiguous. V gave up 6 bases and J gave up 2 bases, with 5 bases separating them. This CDR3 contains 11 residues. The CDR3 loop reads CASRSTYEQYF. The CDR3 DNA follows: TGTGCCAGCAGATCTACCTACGAGCAGTACTTC.

The CDR3 coding sequence is TGTGCCAGCAGCGTAGACAGGGGGTATGGCTACACCTTC. It specifies CASSVDRGYGYTF. V is TRBV9 and J is TRBJ1-2; 8 nucleotides match TRBD1. Germline-derived CDR1 and CDR2 are SGDLS and YYNGEE. The V segment lost 0 bases and the J segment 5 bases; nucleotides outside the gene matches: 0. The CDR3 runs 13 residues.

A few counts support this clone. The chain has TRBV13 and TRBJ2-1, with a tentative D call TRBD2 (6 bases). The CDR3 totals 16 residues. V shed 1 base and J shed 0 bases, with 10 bases lying between them. Germline V lookup: CDR1 PRHDT, CDR2 FYEKMQ (reference sequence). Written as DNA, the CDR3 is TGTGCCAGCAGCTTAGAGGGCGGGAACTCCTACAATGAGCAGTTCTTC. This sequence encodes CASSLEGGNSYNEQFF.

This chain joins TRBV4-3 and TRBJ1-2, with 8 bases aligning to TRBD1. The V gene end was trimmed by 3 bases and the J gene end by 6 bases; junction bases not matched to a gene: 6. Germline assignment: CDR1 LGHNA and CDR2 YSLEER. CDR3 length: 14 residues. CDR3 protein: CASSHLTGANGYTF. Here the CDR3 DNA reads TGCGCCAGCAGCCACCTGACAGGGGCTAATGGCTACACCTTC.

The rearrangement uses TRBV18 and TRBJ1-1; a possible D gene is TRBD1 (5 bases). V dropped 3 bases and J dropped 4 bases, with 30 bases sitting between them. Germline-derived CDR1 and CDR2 are KGHSH and LQKENI. The CDR3 extends over 20 amino acids. The CDR3 bases are TGTGCCAGCTCACCGTCGCAAGACAGCCTATGGGAGGAGTTGGGCACTGAAGCTTTCTTT. The encoded protein is CASSPSQDSLWEELGTEAFF.

This rearrangement joins TRBV28 to TRBJ1-2, with unresolved D. V shed 5 bases and J shed 4 bases, with 8 bases lying between them. The CDR3 consists of 12 residues. CDR1 and CDR2 (germline): MDHEN, SYDVKM. The DNA for the CDR3 is TGTGCCAGCAGTATGGGCAGCTATGGCTACACCTTC. It is translated as CASSMGSYGYTF.

The chain recombines TRBV19 with TRBJ1-5; TRBD1 matches 7 bases. The length of the CDR3 is 14 residues. The germline V gene encodes CDR1 LNHDA and CDR2 SQIVND (reference sequence). V was clipped by 3 bases and J by 5 bases; unmatched bases: 4. In nucleotides, the CDR3 is TGTGCCAGTAGTATTCAGGGGGTCGATCAGCCCCAGCATTTT. This encodes CASSIQGVDQPQHF.

The V call is TRBV25-1, the J call TRBJ2-7; D is perhaps TRBD2 (6 bases). The CDR3 is made up of 15 amino acids. Germline-derived CDR1 and CDR2 are MGHDK and SYGVNS. V shed 8 bases and J shed 1 base, with 18 bases lying between them. The chain's CDR3 is CASGRPRGISYEQYF. In DNA form, the CDR3 reads TGTGCCAGCGGTAGGCCCCGGGGGATATCCTACGAGCAGTACTTC.

The CDR3 spells CASRLAAGLDTQYF. The CDR3 nucleotides are TGTGCCAGTAGATTGGCAGCGGGGCTGGATACGCAGTATTTT. This sequence joins TRBV19 and TRBJ2-3, with 7 bases lining up with TRBD2. Germline CDR1 and CDR2: LNHDA and SQIVND (reference sequence). Trimming at V came to 6 bases and at J to 6 bases, leaving 9 bases not matched to a gene. The CDR3 extends over 14 amino acids.